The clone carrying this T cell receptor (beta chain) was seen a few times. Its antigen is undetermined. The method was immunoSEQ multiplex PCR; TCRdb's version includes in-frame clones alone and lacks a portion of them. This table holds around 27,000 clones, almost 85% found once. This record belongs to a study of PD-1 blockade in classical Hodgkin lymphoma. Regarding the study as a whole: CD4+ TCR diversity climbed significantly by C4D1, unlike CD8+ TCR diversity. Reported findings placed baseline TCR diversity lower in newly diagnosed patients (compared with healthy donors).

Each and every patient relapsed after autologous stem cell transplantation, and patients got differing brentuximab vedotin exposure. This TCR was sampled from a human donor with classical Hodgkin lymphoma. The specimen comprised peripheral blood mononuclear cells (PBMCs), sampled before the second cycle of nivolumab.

CDR3 in amino acids: CASSHRQGDTEAFF. The CDR3 DNA is TGCGCCAGCAGCCACCGACAGGGGGACACTGAAGCTTTCTTT. This chain uses TRBV4-3 with TRBJ1-1, with 9 bases aligning to TRBD1. V lost 3 bases and J lost 3; bases outside the gene matches: 2. Germline CDR1 is LGHNA and CDR2 is YSLEER. This CDR3 spans 14 amino acids.